One sample yielded the 29 T cell receptor beta chains listed below, sequenced in a study of T-cell memory formation after mild COVID-19. One entry per CDR3 protein, called by TCRdb with MiXCR from the 5' RACE reads. The repertoire includes 35,000 to 45,000 distinct CDR3 sequences, 7.3% of them detected once, and approximately 1.5% sits in the top ten. The material sequenced was PBMCs or a T cell subset sorted from them (not recorded which). These receptors came from a man between 18 and 29 years old who had mild COVID-19 (a few samples of this study predate the infection). Cell type and time point are not known.

This chain uses TRBV5-1 with TRBJ1-1; 9 nucleotides match TRBD1. CDR3 size: 17 residues. Germline CDR1 SGHRS, CDR2 YFSETQ. V shed 2 bases, J shed 0 bases, and the junction held 8 bases outside the gene matches. The CDR3 DNA follows: TGCGCCAGCAGCTTAGACCCACAGGGGGCCCTGAACACTGAAGCTTTCTTT. Its protein product is CASSLDPQGALNTEAFF.

The genes are TRBV5-1 and TRBJ2-3, with D unclear. Trimming took 7 bases from V and 0 from J, leaving 15 bases between them. The CDR3 spans 15 residues. CDR1 SGHRS and CDR2 YFSETQ come from the germline V gene. This CDR3 reads CASHPTSSSTDTQYF. CDR3 nucleotide sequence: TGCGCCAGCCACCCCACTTCCTCTAGCACAGATACGCAGTATTTT.

V usage is TRBV20-1 and J usage is TRBJ2-2; either TRBD1 or TRBD2 may supply D (5 bases each). The CDR3 is 15 amino acids. Trimming took off 5 bases at V and 0 bases at J, with 13 bases between the two ends. Germline V gene sequence: CDR1 DFQATT, CDR2 SNEGSKA (reference sequence). The CDR3: CSAPGPLSNTGELFF. The CDR3 DNA sequence: TGCAGTGCTCCGGGACCGCTATCGAACACCGGGGAGCTGTTTTTT.

This clonotype was seen more than once but under ten times. This chain joins TRBV7-2 and TRBJ2-3; TRBD2 aligns across 9 bases. The CDR3 is 16 amino acids. J gave up 0 bases and V 5 bases, and 6 bases lay outside the gene matches. The germline V gene has CDR1 SGHTA and CDR2 FQGNSA. The CDR3 sequence: CASSQRLAESTDTQYF. In DNA, the CDR3 is TGTGCCAGCAGCCAACGACTAGCGGAAAGCACAGATACGCAGTATTTT.

The chain employs TRBV20-1 and TRBJ1-2, with TRBD1 as a possible D gene (6 bases). CDR1 and CDR2 (germline): DFQATT, SNEGSKA (reference sequence). Trimming removed 6 bases at V and 4 bases at J, with 12 bases between. The CDR3 extends over 12 amino acids. DNA of the CDR3: TGCAGTGCCCAAGGACAGCCCTATGGCTACACCTTC. The encoded protein is CSAQGQPYGYTF.

This rearrangement joins TRBV5-1 to TRBJ2-5; the match to TRBD2 covers 9 bases. This CDR3 contains 16 residues. V was clipped by 0 bases and J by 4 bases; unmatched bases: 7. CDR1 and CDR2 from the germline V gene are SGHRS and YFSETQ. The CDR3 reads CASSLAAGLASETQYF. The CDR3, as DNA: TGCGCCAGCAGCTTGGCGGCCGGACTAGCGTCAGAGACCCAGTACTTC.

This rearrangement joins TRBV28 to TRBJ1-5, with D uncertain. Trimming cost V 5 bases and J 2 bases, with 7 bases left between them. The CDR3 is 13 residues long. CDR1 MDHEN and CDR2 SYDVKM come from the germline V gene. CDR3 sequence (DNA): TGTGCCAGCAGTCCTCCGGGCAATCAGCCCCAGCATTTT. Translation: CASSPPGNQPQHF.

This clonotype was observed at least ten times. J is TRBJ1-4 and V is TRBV5-1, with 7 positions matching TRBD1. Germline assignment: CDR1 SGHRS and CDR2 YFSETQ. The CDR3 has 14 amino acids. The V gene end was trimmed by 3 bases and the J gene end by 3 bases; junction bases not matched to a gene: 2. CDR3 in amino acids: CASSSDRPNEKLFF. In DNA, the CDR3 is TGCGCCAGCAGCTCGGACAGGCCTAATGAAAAACTGTTTTTT.

This clonotype was observed a handful of times. V usage is TRBV29-1 and J usage is TRBJ1-6; 9 bases line up with TRBD1. Per germline, CDR1 SQVTM and CDR2 ANQGSEA. V was pared by 6 bases and J by 8 bases, with 5 bases of the junction left unmatched. The CDR3 contains 13 residues. The CDR3 sequence: CSVGRDRDSPLHF. CDR3 nucleotide sequence: TGCAGCGTGGGCCGGGACAGGGATTCACCCCTCCACTTT.

This clonotype was picked up a small number of times. CDR3: CATLGLGGKGNTEAFF. DNA for the CDR3: TGTGCCACCCTTGGGCTAGGGGGTAAGGGCAACACTGAAGCTTTCTTT. The chain recombines TRBV6-5 with TRBJ1-1; a possible D gene is TRBD1 (6 bases). Germline CDR1 MNHEY, CDR2 SVGAGI. This CDR3 spans 16 amino acids. V gave up 10 bases and J gave up 2 bases, with 23 bases separating them.

There are a few counts of this clonotype. V and J are TRBV29-1 and TRBJ1-2, with a weak D call TRBD1 (5 bases). The germline V gene has CDR1 SQVTM and CDR2 ANQGSEA. The CDR3 runs 15 residues. V was clipped by 4 bases and J by 4 bases, with 19 bases between them. The chain's CDR3 is CSVGLKGVTVYGYTF. In DNA form, the CDR3 reads TGCAGCGTTGGCCTCAAAGGTGTGACAGTCTATGGCTACACCTTC.

This clonotype occurred many times. This chain uses TRBV29-1 with TRBJ2-7; D is possibly TRBD1 (6 bases). V was pared by 5 bases and J by 3 bases, with 14 bases between. Germline values: CDR1 SQVTM, CDR2 ANQGSEA. The CDR3 runs 13 residues. The CDR3 DNA reads TGCAGCGTTCGAGCAGGGGATAGCTACGAGCAGTACTTC. It yields the protein CSVRAGDSYEQYF.

The rearrangement uses TRBV10-3 and TRBJ2-5, with D perhaps TRBD2 (6 bases). V was pared by 6 bases and J by 4 bases, with 18 bases between. CDR3 length equals 15 residues. CDR1 and CDR2 from the germline V gene are ENHRY and SYGVKD. The CDR3 DNA is TGTGCCATCAGCAACTTAGGGACTGCAGGAGAGACCCAGTACTTC. Translation: CAISNLGTAGETQYF.

This clonotype turned up a few times. The CDR3 loop reads CASSLHSGANVLTF. The CDR3 DNA reads as TGTGCCAGCAGCTTACACTCTGGGGCCAACGTCCTGACTTTC. The rearrangement links TRBV7-9 to TRBJ2-6; D is undetermined. Germline V gives CDR1 SEHNR, CDR2 FQNEAQ (reference sequence). The CDR3 consists of 14 residues. The V end lost 2 bases, the J end lost 0 bases, and 2 bases lay between the germline ends.

The J gene is TRBJ1-2, the V gene TRBV18; the D is unclear. Between the trimmed V and J ends, which lost 5 bases and 0 bases, there was a span of 10 bases. This CDR3 has 14 amino acids. The germline CDR1 and CDR2 sequences are KGHSH and LQKENI. Written as DNA, the CDR3 is TGTGCCAGCTCAACGGAGATTTCTAACTATGGCTACACCTTC. This gives the protein CASSTEISNYGYTF.

The chain employs TRBV9 and TRBJ2-3; 14 nucleotides align to TRBD2. The J segment lost 5 bases and the V segment lost 3 bases, leaving 11 bases of the junction unmatched. The CDR3 has 18 residues. Germline CDR1 is SGDLS and CDR2 is YYNGEE. CDR3 amino acids: CASSAPWTSGGSVDTQYF. Here the CDR3 DNA reads TGTGCCAGCAGCGCGCCGTGGACTAGCGGGGGGTCTGTAGATACGCAGTATTTT.

There are many counts of this clonotype. The J gene is TRBJ1-2, the V gene TRBV5-1; D not certain. Trimming removed 0 bases at V and 2 bases at J, with 8 bases between. CDR1 is SGHRS, CDR2 YFSETQ, per germline. The CDR3 runs to 14 residues. The CDR3 is CASSLESVNYGYTF. In DNA form, the CDR3 reads TGCGCCAGCAGCTTGGAATCAGTCAACTATGGCTACACCTTC.

Many counts were recorded for this clonotype. The chain carries TRBV2 and TRBJ2-7; 8 bases map to TRBD1. Germline assignment: CDR1 SNHLY and CDR2 FYNNEI. The CDR3 has 13 residues. The trim removed 6 bases at V and 5 bases at J, leaving 6 bases unmatched. CDR3 in amino acids: CASRPQQGDEQYF. CDR3 in DNA: TGTGCCAGCAGACCGCAACAGGGGGACGAGCAGTACTTC. The full variable domain, its missing parts supplied by reference TRBV2 and TRBJ2-7, is EPEVTQTPSHQVTQMGQEVILRCVPISNHLYFYWYRQILGQKVEFLVSFYNNEISEKSEIFDDQFSVERPDGSNFTLKIRSTKLEDSAMYFCASRPQQGDEQYFGPGTRLTVT.

This rearrangement joins TRBV27 to TRBJ2-1; D may be TRBD1 or TRBD2 (5 bases each). Germline lookup yields CDR1 MNHEY and CDR2 SMNVEV (reference sequence). The CDR3 runs 14 residues. The V gene lost 5 bases and the J gene lost 7 bases, with 15 bases spanning the gap. CDR3 DNA sequence: TGTGCCAGCAGTCTCCGGCAGGGAGAGAATGAGCAGTTCTTC. Translated: CASSLRQGENEQFF.

The chain couples TRBV18 to TRBJ2-3, with TRBD2 as a possible D gene (6 bases). The ends were cut back, 0 bases at V and 8 bases at J, with 12 bases in the middle. The CDR3 covers 14 residues. Germline-derived CDR1 and CDR2 are KGHSH and LQKENI. In nucleotides, the CDR3 is TGTGCCAGCTCACCACCACTAGCAGGAGGTACGCAGTATTTT. As protein: CASSPPLAGGTQYF.

This clonotype was picked up a small number of times. The chain joins TRBV12-3 or TRBV12-4 to TRBJ1-5; TRBD1 matches at 7 bases. The V and J ends lost 4 bases and 1 base, in that order; junction bases with no gene match: 1. CDR3 length: 14 residues. The CDR3 is CASSSQGSNQPQHF. Here the CDR3 DNA reads TGTGCCAGCAGTTCACAGGGGAGCAATCAGCCCCAGCATTTT.

The genes are TRBV5-1 and TRBJ2-1, with TRBD1 matching over 12 bases. Germline CDR1 is SGHRS and CDR2 is YFSETQ. The CDR3 runs to 15 residues. With 2 bases clipped from V and 8 bases from J, the junction kept 5 bases outside the gene matches. CDR3 in DNA: TGCGCCAGCAGCTTACGGGACAGGGGGCAAGATGAGCAGTTCTTC. Encoded protein: CASSLRDRGQDEQFF.

This clonotype came up a few times. The chain recombines TRBV7-2 with TRBJ1-3; the D is unclear. Trimming left V 1 base short and J 2 bases short, with 6 bases between. The CDR3 has 14 amino acids. The germline CDR1 and CDR2 sequences are SGHTA and FQGNSA. Written as DNA, the CDR3 is TGTGCCAGCAGCTTAGTGGGGACTGGAAACACCATATATTTT. Translating it yields CASSLVGTGNTIYF.

This chain links TRBV20-1 with TRBJ1-1; maybe TRBD1 (6 bases). V shed 3 bases and J shed 7 bases, with 24 bases lying between them. Per the germline V gene, CDR1 is DFQATT and CDR2 is SNEGSKA (reference sequence). The CDR3 is 16 residues long. This chain's CDR3 is CSARRTYTGSRGEAFF. For the CDR3, the DNA is TGCAGTGCTAGGAGAACTTATACAGGGAGCCGGGGTGAAGCTTTCTTT.

There are many counts of this clonotype. The junction shows a germline mismatch at one end, possibly a read error. The V gene is TRBV6-6, the J gene TRBJ1-4; D not certain. The CDR3 length is 12 residues. Per germline, CDR1 MNHNY and CDR2 SVGAGI (reference sequence). The CDR3 coding sequence is TGTGCCAGCAGTTACTCAGAAGGGCCCTCTGGTTTT. It yields the protein CASSYSEGPSGF.

This chain joins TRBV6-1 and TRBJ1-5, with D unclear. The germline V gene has CDR1 MNHNS and CDR2 SASEGT. Between the trimmed V and J ends, which lost 3 bases and 4 bases, there was a span of 7 bases. This CDR3 spans 13 amino acids. The chain's CDR3 is CASSERENQPQHF. The CDR3 DNA is TGTGCCAGCAGTGAGAGGGAGAATCAGCCCCAGCATTTT.

This clonotype was picked up a small number of times. The chain combines TRBV3-1 with TRBJ2-7; the D is unclear. Germline V gene lookup returns CDR1 LGHDT and CDR2 YNNKEL (reference sequence). Trimming shortened V by 0 bases and J by 5 bases, and 14 bases separated the two germline ends. There are 15 residues in the CDR3. CDR3 protein: CASSQDTLRSHEQYF. DNA of the CDR3: TGTGCCAGCAGCCAAGACACCTTAAGGTCCCACGAGCAGTACTTC.

The chain joins TRBV2 to TRBJ2-7; 7 positions agree with TRBD1. Per the germline V gene, CDR1 is SNHLY and CDR2 is FYNNEI. V lost 5 bases and J lost 6; bases outside the gene matches: 4. The CDR3 has 12 amino acids. CDR3 in amino acids: CASSLQGLEQYV. Here the CDR3 DNA reads TGTGCCAGCAGTCTACAGGGGCTCGAGCAGTACGTC.

This clonotype was counted many times. The chain recombines TRBV20-1 with TRBJ2-3; 14 bases map to TRBD2. J gave up 4 bases and V 7 bases, and 1 base lay outside the gene matches. The CDR3 runs 13 residues. CDR1 and CDR2 (germline): DFQATT, SNEGSKA (reference sequence). This CDR3 reads CSGGLAGADTQYF. The CDR3 DNA reads as TGCAGTGGGGGACTAGCGGGGGCAGATACGCAGTATTTT.